A selection of T cell receptor beta chains follows, all from one sample in a study of control samples from healthy donors and cancer patients. The method was immunoSEQ multiplex PCR; TCRdb's version includes in-frame clones alone and lacks a portion of them. Of some 49,000 clones in the sample, 86% were seen once. The specimen sequenced was PBMCs. The receptors derive from a woman aged 45-59 years with lung cancer. Each CDR3 is given without its conserved first and last residue. The D gene is left open where the match is weak. Part of the rows lack a size; the others show once, few, many or a class for expanded clones.

TRBD1 TRBJ2-7 NA TRBV28 ASSLPGQGANEQY
NA TRBJ1-4 NA TRBV30 AWSTQKGPYATNEKLF
NA TRBJ2-5 NA TRBV11-2 ASSQYQETQY
TRBD1 TRBJ1-1 NA TRBV5-1 ASSLAGQGVTEAF
NA TRBJ1-5 NA TRBV19 ASSIYTRGGQPQH
NA TRBJ1-1 once TRBV28 ATTSPLPNTEAF
NA TRBJ1-5 NA TRBV5-5 ASSTLPDKGQPQH
NA TRBJ2-5 NA TRBV15 ATSVYDETQY
TRBD1 TRBJ1-2 NA TRBV15 ATSRTGGRYYGYT
NA TRBJ2-5 NA TRBV5-5 ASSAGFQETQY
TRBD2 TRBJ2-3 few TRBV11-2 ASTPGLGFVDTQY
TRBD1 TRBJ2-5 NA TRBV5-4 ASSLGQGAQETQY
TRBD2 TRBJ2-3 NA TRBV9 ASSRLAGGITDTQY
TRBD2 TRBJ2-5 NA TRBV6-6 ASERLAGGRETQY
TRBD2 TRBJ2-5 NA TRBV9 ASSVEGSSGGEEETQY
NA TRBJ1-2 NA TRBV18 ASSPRGPGALSNYGYT
TRBD2 TRBJ2-1 NA TRBV9 ASSAAPTGLVTNEQF
TRBD2 TRBJ2-1 few TRBV18 ASSAPTSGGDNEQF
NA TRBJ2-7 NA TRBV2 ASSSYAGFEQY
NA TRBJ1-5 NA TRBV7-2 ASSRPGPENQPQH
NA TRBJ1-1 NA TRBV7-9 ASSLDGPNTEAF
TRBD2 TRBJ2-3 NA TRBV2 ASLGTSGADTQY
NA TRBJ2-7 NA TRBV13 ASSRQLGSYEQY
NA TRBJ2-3 once TRBV11-3 ASSEDPRTDTQY
TRBD1 TRBJ2-7 NA TRBV2 ASSMTGGLSEQY
NA TRBJ1-2 NA TRBV28 ASIMVVGQNYGYT
NA TRBJ1-2 few TRBV7-9 ASSLAGDGYT
NA TRBJ1-6 few TRBV6-5 AHAETAYNSPLH
NA TRBJ2-5 NA TRBV6-6 ASSYSGGLIQETQY
NA TRBJ2-5 NA TRBV29-1 SVGAVQSETQY
NA TRBJ1-4 NA TRBV7-9 ASSSQRGPHEKLF
TRBD1 TRBJ1-4 NA TRBV12-3/TRBV12-4 ASMYRGNEKLF
TRBD1 TRBJ1-6 NA TRBV30 AWETGSSYNSPLH
NA TRBJ1-5 few TRBV7-2 ASSLPGDNQPQH
NA TRBJ1-1 NA TRBV11-3 ASSLNRVNTEAF
NA TRBJ1-2 few TRBV5-5 ASSLDGPGPSYGYT
TRBD1 TRBJ1-1 NA TRBV10-3 AISGPDRGEVGEAF
NA TRBJ2-7 NA TRBV6-6 ATTGPYEQY
TRBD1 TRBJ1-2 NA TRBV5-6 ASSKDRGVYGYT
NA TRBJ1-2 NA TRBV7-2 ASSAGGLYGYT
NA TRBJ1-6 few TRBV13 ASSQLIRQGLNSPLH
TRBD1 TRBJ2-1 NA TRBV7-9 ASSPGPSGGNEQF
TRBD2 TRBJ2-1 NA TRBV6-6 ASSRSGGEYNEQF
NA TRBJ2-2 NA TRBV5-4 ASSHPGMNTGELF
NA TRBJ2-7 NA TRBV7-9 ASSFPWGEQY
TRBD1 TRBJ2-6 NA TRBV18 ASSPMGQSSGANVLT